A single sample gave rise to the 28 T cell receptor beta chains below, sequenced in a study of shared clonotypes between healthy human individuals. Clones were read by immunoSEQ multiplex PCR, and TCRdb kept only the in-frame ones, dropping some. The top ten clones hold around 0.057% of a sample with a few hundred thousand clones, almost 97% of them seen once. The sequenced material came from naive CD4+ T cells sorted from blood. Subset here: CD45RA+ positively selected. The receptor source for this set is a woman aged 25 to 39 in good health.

The CDR3 sequence: CASSPSTGAHYGYTF. The CDR3 region has the DNA TGTGCCAGCAGTCCTTCGACAGGGGCTCACTATGGCTACACCTTC. This chain joins TRBV6-5 and TRBJ1-2; 8 bases match TRBD1. The V and J ends lost 5 bases and 3 bases, in that order; junction bases with no gene match: 8. This CDR3 has 15 amino acids. Germline CDR1 is MNHEY and CDR2 is SVGAGI.

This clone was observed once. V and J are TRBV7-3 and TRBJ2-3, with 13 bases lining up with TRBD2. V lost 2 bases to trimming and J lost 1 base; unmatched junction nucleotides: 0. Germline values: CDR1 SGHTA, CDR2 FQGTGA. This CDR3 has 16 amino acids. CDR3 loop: CASSLGTSGGTDTQYF. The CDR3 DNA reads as TGTGCCAGCAGCTTAGGGACTAGCGGGGGCACAGATACGCAGTATTTT.

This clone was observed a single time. CDR3 nucleotides: TGCGCCAGCAGCGCCCCCGACAGGGACGGAGAGACCCAGTACTTC. It encodes CASSAPDRDGETQYF. The rearrangement joins TRBV5-1 to TRBJ2-5; 7 positions match TRBD1. CDR3 size: 15 residues. CDR1 SGHRS and CDR2 YFSETQ come from the germline V gene. V dropped 4 bases and J dropped 4; count of bases not matched to a gene: 10.

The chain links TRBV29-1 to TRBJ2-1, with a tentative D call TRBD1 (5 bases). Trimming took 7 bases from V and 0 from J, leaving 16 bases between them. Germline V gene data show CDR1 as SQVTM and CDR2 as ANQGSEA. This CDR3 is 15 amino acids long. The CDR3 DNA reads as TGCAGCGGCGGCCACAGGAGAAGCTCCTACAATGAGCAGTTCTTC. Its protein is CSGGHRRSSYNEQFF.

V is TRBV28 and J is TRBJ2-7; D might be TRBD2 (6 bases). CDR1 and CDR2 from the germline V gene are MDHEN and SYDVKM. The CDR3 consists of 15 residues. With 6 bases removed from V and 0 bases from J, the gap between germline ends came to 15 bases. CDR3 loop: CASSRSSDVSYEQYF. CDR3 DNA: TGTGCCAGCAGCCGTTCTAGCGATGTCTCCTACGAGCAGTACTTC.

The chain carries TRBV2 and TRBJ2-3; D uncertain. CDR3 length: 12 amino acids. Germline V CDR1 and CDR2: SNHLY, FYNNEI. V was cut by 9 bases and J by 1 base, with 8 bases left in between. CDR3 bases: TGTGCCAGTAGGGTGGGCACAGATACGCAGTATTTT. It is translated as CASRVGTDTQYF.

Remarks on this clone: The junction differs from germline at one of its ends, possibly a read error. The CDR3 loop is CASSLDGGELFF. For the CDR3, the DNA is TGTGCCAGCAGCCTAGATGGGGGGGAGCTGTTTTTT. The chain is built from TRBV11-3 and TRBJ2-2; D is undetermined. The CDR3 is 12 amino acids. CDR1 is SGHNT and CDR2 is YENEEA in the germline V gene.

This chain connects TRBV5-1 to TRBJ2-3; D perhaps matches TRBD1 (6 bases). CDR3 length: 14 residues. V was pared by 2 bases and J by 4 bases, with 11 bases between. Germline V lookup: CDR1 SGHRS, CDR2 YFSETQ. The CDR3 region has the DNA TGCGCCAGCAGCTTTCAGGGGTCCGCAGATACGCAGTATTTT. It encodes CASSFQGSADTQYF.

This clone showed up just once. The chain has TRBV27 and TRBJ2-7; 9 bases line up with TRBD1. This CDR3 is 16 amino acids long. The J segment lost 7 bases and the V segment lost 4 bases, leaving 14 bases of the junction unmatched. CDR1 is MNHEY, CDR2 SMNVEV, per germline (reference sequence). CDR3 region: CASSSTAGTGSREQYF. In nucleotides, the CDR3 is TGTGCCAGCAGTTCGACTGCCGGGACAGGGTCGAGGGAGCAGTACTTC.

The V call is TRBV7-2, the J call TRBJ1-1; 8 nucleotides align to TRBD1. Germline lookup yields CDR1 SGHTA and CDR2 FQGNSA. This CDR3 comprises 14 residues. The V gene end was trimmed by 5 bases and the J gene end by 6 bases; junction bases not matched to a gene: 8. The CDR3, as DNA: TGTGCCAGCAGCCCGACGGACAGGGTGGCTGAAGCTTTCTTT. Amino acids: CASSPTDRVAEAFF.

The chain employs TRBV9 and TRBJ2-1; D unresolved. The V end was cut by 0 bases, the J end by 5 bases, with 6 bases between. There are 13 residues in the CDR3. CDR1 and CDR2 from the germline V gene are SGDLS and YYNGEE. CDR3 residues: CASSVGPDNEQFF. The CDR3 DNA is TGTGCCAGCAGCGTAGGTCCGGACAATGAGCAGTTCTTC.

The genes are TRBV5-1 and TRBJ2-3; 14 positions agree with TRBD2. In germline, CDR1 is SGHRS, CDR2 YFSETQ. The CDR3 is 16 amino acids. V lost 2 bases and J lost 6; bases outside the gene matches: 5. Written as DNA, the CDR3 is TGCGCCAGCAGCTTCCCGGGACTAGCGGGAGAGGATACGCAGTATTTT. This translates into CASSFPGLAGEDTQYF.

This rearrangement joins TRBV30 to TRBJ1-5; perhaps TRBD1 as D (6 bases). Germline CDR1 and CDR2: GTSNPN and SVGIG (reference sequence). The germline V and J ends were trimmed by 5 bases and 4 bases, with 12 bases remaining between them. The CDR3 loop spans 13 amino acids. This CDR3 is CAWGRQGNQPQHF. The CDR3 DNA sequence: TGTGCCTGGGGGAGGCAGGGGAATCAGCCCCAGCATTTT.

This chain's CDR3 is CASMRQGRNYEQYF. CDR3 in DNA: TGTGCCAGCATGCGGCAGGGGAGAAACTACGAGCAGTACTTC. The chain has TRBV27 and TRBJ2-7; tentatively, D is TRBD1 (6 bases). The germline gives CDR1 MNHEY, CDR2 SMNVEV (reference sequence). The CDR3 totals 14 residues. Trimming shortened V by 7 bases and J by 3 bases, and 16 bases separated the two germline ends.

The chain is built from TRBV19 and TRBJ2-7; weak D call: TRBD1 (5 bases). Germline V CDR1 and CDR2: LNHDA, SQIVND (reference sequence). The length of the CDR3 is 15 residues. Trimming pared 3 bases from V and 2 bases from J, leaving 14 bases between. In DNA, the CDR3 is TGTGCCAGTAGTATCGGTCCAGGGCTCACCTACGAGCAGTACTTC. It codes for CASSIGPGLTYEQYF.

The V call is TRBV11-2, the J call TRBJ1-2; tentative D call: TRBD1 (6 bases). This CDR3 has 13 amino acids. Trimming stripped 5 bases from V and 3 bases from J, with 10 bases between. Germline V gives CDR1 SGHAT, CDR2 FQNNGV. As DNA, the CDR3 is TGTGCCAGCAGCGCCTGGGGGCACTATGGCTACACCTTC. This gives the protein CASSAWGHYGYTF. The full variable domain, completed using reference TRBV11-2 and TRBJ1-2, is EAGVAQSPRYKIIEKRQSVAFWCNPISGHATLYWYQQILGQGPKLLIQFQNNGVVDDSQLPKDRFSAERLKGVDSTLKIQPAKLEDSAVYLCASSAWGHYGYTFGSGTRLTVV.

CDR3: CATGLAGIKDTQYF. As DNA, the CDR3 is TGTGCCACCGGACTAGCGGGAATTAAGGATACGCAGTATTTT. The genes are TRBV10-3 and TRBJ2-3; 12 bases match TRBD2. CDR1 is ENHRY, CDR2 SYGVKD, per germline. Trimming took 10 bases from V and 6 from J; bases not matched to a gene: 8. CDR3 length: 14 residues.

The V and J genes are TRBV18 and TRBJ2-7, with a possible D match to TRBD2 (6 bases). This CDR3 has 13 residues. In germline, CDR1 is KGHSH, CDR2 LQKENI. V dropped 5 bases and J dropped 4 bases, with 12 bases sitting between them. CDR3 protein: CASSSRELYEQYF. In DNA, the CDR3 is TGTGCCAGCTCATCGCGGGAATTATACGAGCAGTACTTC.

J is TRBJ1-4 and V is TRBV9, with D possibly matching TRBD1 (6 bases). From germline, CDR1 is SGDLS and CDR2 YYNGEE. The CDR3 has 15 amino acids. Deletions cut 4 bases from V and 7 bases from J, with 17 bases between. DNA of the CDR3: TGTGCCAGCAGCCCTATAACAGGGTCGTTTGAAAAACTGTTTTTT. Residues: CASSPITGSFEKLFF.

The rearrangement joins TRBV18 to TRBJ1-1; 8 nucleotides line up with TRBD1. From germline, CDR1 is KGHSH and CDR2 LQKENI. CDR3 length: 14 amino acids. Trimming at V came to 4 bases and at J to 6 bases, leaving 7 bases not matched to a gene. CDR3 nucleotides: TGTGCCAGCTCACTCGGACAGGGTCTATCTGAAGCTTTCTTT. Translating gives CASSLGQGLSEAFF.

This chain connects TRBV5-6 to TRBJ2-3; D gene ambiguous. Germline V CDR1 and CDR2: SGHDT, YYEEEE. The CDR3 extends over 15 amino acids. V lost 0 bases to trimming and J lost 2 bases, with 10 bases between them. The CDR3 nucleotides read TGTGCCAGCAGCTTGGGCGCGCAGCACACAGATACGCAGTATTTT. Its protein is CASSLGAQHTDTQYF.

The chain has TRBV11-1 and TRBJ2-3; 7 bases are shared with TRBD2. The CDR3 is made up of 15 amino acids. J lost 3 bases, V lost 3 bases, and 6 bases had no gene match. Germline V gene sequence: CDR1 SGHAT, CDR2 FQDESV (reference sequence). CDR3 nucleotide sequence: TGTGCCAGCAGCTTGGGCCTAGCGGTAACAGATACGCAGTATTTT. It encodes CASSLGLAVTDTQYF.

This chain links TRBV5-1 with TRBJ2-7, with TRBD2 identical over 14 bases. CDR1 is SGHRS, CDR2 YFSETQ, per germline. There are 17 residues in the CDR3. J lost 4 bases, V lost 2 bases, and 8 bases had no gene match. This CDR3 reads CASSFPGLAGVFYEQYF. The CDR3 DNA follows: TGCGCCAGCAGCTTTCCGGGACTAGCGGGAGTTTTTTACGAGCAGTACTTC.

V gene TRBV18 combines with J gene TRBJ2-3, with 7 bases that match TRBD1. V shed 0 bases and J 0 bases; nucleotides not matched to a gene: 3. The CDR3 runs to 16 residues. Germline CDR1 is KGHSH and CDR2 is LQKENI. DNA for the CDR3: TGTGCCAGCTCACCACCGGGACAGTCTAGCACAGATACGCAGTATTTT. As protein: CASSPPGQSSTDTQYF.

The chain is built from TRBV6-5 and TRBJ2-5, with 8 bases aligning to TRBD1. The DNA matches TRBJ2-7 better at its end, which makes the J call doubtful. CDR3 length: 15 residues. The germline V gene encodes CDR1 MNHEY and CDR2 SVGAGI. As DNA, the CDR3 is TGTGCCAGCAGTTTGGACAGGGCCGGGGGTAACGAGCAGTACTTC. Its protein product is CASSLDRAGGNEQYF.

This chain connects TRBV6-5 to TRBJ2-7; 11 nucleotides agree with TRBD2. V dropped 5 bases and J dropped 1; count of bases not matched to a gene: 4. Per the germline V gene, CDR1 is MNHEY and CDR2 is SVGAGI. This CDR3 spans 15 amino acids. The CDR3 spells CASSPTSGESYEQYF. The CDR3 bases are TGTGCCAGCAGTCCGACTAGCGGGGAATCCTACGAGCAGTACTTC.

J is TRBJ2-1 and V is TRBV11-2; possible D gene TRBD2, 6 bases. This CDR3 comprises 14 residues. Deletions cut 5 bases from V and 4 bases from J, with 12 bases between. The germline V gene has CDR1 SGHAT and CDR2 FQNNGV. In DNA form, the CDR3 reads TGTGCCAGCAGCCCCGGGACTGTTTACAATGAGCAGTTCTTC. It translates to CASSPGTVYNEQFF.

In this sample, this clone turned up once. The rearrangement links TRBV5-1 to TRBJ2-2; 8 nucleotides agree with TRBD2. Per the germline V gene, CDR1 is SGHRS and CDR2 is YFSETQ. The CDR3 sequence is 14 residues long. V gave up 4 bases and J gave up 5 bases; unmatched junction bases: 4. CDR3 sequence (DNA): TGCGCCAGCAGCACGGGACTAGAAACCGGGGAGCTGTTTTTT. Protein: CASSTGLETGELFF.